The 28 T cell receptor beta chains in this list originate from one sample, sequenced in a study of cytomegalovirus exposure and HLA in healthy donors. Both 60 Vbeta primers and 13 Jbeta primers went into the PCR. The protocol was immunoSEQ multiplex PCR, while the TCRdb copy is restricted to in-frame clones and leaves out a portion. The sample includes 30,000 to 45,000 clones, about nine tenths of them seen just once. Sequencing input: PBMCs. The receptor set was obtained from a woman aged 35 to 49 in good health and CMV-seropositive.

CDR3 nucleotides: TGTGCCAGCACCCAGACTGGTCCCTATGGCTACACCTTC. It is translated as CASTQTGPYGYTF. This chain connects TRBV11-1 to TRBJ1-2; no firm D call. V lost 7 bases to trimming and J lost 4 bases, with 13 bases between them. Germline V CDR1 and CDR2: SGHAT, FQDESV (reference sequence). The CDR3 runs to 13 residues.

The chain couples TRBV5-1 to TRBJ2-7; unclear D gene. Trimming left V 0 bases short and J 2 bases short, with 12 bases between. This CDR3 is 15 amino acids long. Germline V gene lookup returns CDR1 SGHRS and CDR2 YFSETQ. CDR3 residues: CASSLAFQETYEQYF. The CDR3 DNA sequence: TGCGCCAGCAGCTTGGCCTTCCAGGAAACCTACGAGCAGTACTTC. The full variable domain, with the rest looked up from reference TRBV5-1 and TRBJ2-7, is KAGVTQTPRYLIKTRGQQVTLSCSPISGHRSVSWYQQTPGQGLQFLFEYFSETQRNKGNFPGRFSGRQFSNSRSEMNVSTLELGDSALYLCASSLAFQETYEQYFGPGTRLTVT.

The chain combines TRBV9 with TRBJ2-7; the D is unclear. This CDR3 is built from 15 residues. The V end lost 1 base, the J end lost 3 bases, and 14 bases lay between the germline ends. Germline V CDR1 and CDR2: SGDLS, YYNGEE. The CDR3 nucleotides read TGTGCCAGCAGCGTATCCCCCACATCGGGCTACGAGCAGTACTTC. Its translation: CASSVSPTSGYEQYF.

V gene TRBV9 combines with J gene TRBJ1-2; D may be TRBD1 (5 bases). V was clipped by 0 bases and J by 0 bases, with 9 bases between them. This CDR3 has 15 amino acids. CDR1 is SGDLS and CDR2 is YYNGEE in the germline V gene. The CDR3 protein is CASSVGAGTNYGYTF. As DNA, the CDR3 is TGTGCCAGCAGCGTAGGGGCAGGGACTAACTATGGCTACACCTTC.

The chain is built from TRBV27 and TRBJ1-2; 10 bases agree with TRBD1. Germline V lookup: CDR1 MNHEY, CDR2 SMNVEV (reference sequence). CDR3 length: 15 amino acids. V was pared by 5 bases and J by 9 bases, with 12 bases of the junction left unmatched. Written as DNA, the CDR3 is TGTGCCAGCAGTCCCGTCCGGGACAGGGGCGTTCGCTACACCTTC. Amino acids: CASSPVRDRGVRYTF.

The sample holds one count of this clone. This chain links TRBV5-1 with TRBJ2-1, with TRBD1 matching 9 bases. The CDR3 runs 15 residues. Germline assignment: CDR1 SGHRS and CDR2 YFSETQ. The V and J ends lost 5 bases and 4 bases, in that order; junction bases with no gene match: 7. The CDR3 nucleotides are TGCGCCAGCAGGCCACCCGGGACAGGGTACAATGAGCAGTTCTTC. Its protein product is CASRPPGTGYNEQFF.

The V call is TRBV6-5, the J call TRBJ2-7, with D perhaps matching TRBD1 (6 bases). The CDR3 spans 14 residues. The V gene lost 6 bases and the J gene lost 6 bases, with 18 bases spanning the gap. Germline CDR1 is MNHEY and CDR2 is SVGAGI. CDR3 amino acids: CASSPGQFVGEQYF. CDR3 coding DNA: TGTGCCAGCAGCCCCGGACAGTTTGTGGGCGAGCAGTACTTC.

This clone was seen more than once but under ten times. V and J are TRBV13 and TRBJ1-3, with a weak D call TRBD1 (5 bases). CDR1 PRHDT and CDR2 FYEKMQ come from the germline V gene (reference sequence). This CDR3 contains 15 residues. The germline V and J ends were trimmed by 3 bases and 1 base, with 10 bases remaining between them. The CDR3 protein is CASSLGGFSGNTIYF. In DNA form, the CDR3 reads TGTGCCAGCAGCTTGGGGGGGTTTTCTGGAAACACCATATATTTT.

The rearrangement uses TRBV15 and TRBJ1-4; 10 bases line up with TRBD1. This CDR3 spans 17 amino acids. V was clipped by 3 bases and J by 8 bases; unmatched bases: 12. Germline CDR1 reads LNHNV; CDR2 reads YYDKDF (reference sequence). The CDR3 loop is CATSSLTTGTGDEKLFF. The DNA for the CDR3 is TGTGCCACCAGCAGCCTTACAACCGGGACAGGGGACGAAAAACTGTTTTTT. Full variable domain (remainder filled in from reference TRBV15 and TRBJ1-4): DAMVIQNPRYQVTQFGKPVTLSCSQTLNHNVMYWYQQKSSQAPKLLFHYYDKDFNNEADTPDNFQSRRPNTSFCFLDIRSPGLGDTAMYLCATSSLTTGTGDEKLFFGSGTQLSVL.

This chain joins TRBV7-9 and TRBJ2-3; 7 positions agree with TRBD2. This CDR3 is built from 16 residues. Looked up from germline, CDR1 is SEHNR and CDR2 is FQNEAQ (reference sequence). V was pared by 3 bases and J by 4 bases, with 10 bases of the junction left unmatched. CDR3 amino acids: CASSFDAGVLPDTQYF. Written as DNA, the CDR3 is TGTGCCAGCAGCTTTGATGCGGGGGTCCTTCCAGATACGCAGTATTTT. The full variable domain, in which reference TRBV7-9 and TRBJ2-3 provide the parts outside the CDR3, is DTGVSQNPRHKITKRGQNVTFRCDPISEHNRLYWYRQTLGQGPEFLTYFQNEAQLEKSRLLSDRFSAERPKGSFSTLEIQRTEQGDSAMYLCASSFDAGVLPDTQYFGPGTRLTVL.

The chain employs TRBV5-6 and TRBJ1-2, with a tentative D call TRBD1 (6 bases). Looked up from germline, CDR1 is SGHDT and CDR2 is YYEEEE. This CDR3 region has 14 residues. V lost 2 bases and J lost 0, with 8 bases in between. Written as DNA, the CDR3 is TGTGCCAGCAGCTTAGGGGGAGCTAACTATGGCTACACCTTC. This encodes CASSLGGANYGYTF.

The V gene is TRBV5-6, the J gene TRBJ2-5, with no clear D. Germline V gene data show CDR1 as SGHDT and CDR2 as YYEEEE. V lost 0 bases and J 3 bases, leaving 6 bases between the germline ends. The CDR3 runs to 13 residues. The CDR3 protein is CASSLVLKETQYF. The CDR3 nucleotides read TGTGCCAGCAGCTTGGTCCTTAAAGAGACCCAGTACTTC.

The chain joins TRBV9 to TRBJ2-3, with TRBD2 as a possible D gene (6 bases). Trimming stripped 4 bases from V and 0 bases from J, with 12 bases between. The germline gives CDR1 SGDLS, CDR2 YYNGEE. The CDR3 length is 15 residues. The CDR3 region has the DNA TGTGCCAGCAGCTTTGCCGGGACTAGCACAGATACGCAGTATTTT. It translates to CASSFAGTSTDTQYF.

The chain is built from TRBV30 and TRBJ1-4, with TRBD1 as a possible D gene (5 bases). The CDR3 is made up of 13 amino acids. Deletions cut 3 bases from V and 4 bases from J, with 9 bases between. Germline lookup yields CDR1 GTSNPN and CDR2 SVGIG (reference sequence). The CDR3 bases are TGTGCCTGGAGCTCCAGGGTTAATGAAAAACTGTTTTTT. Protein sequence: CAWSSRVNEKLFF.

For this clone: Different DNA sequences within this sample yield the same CDR3. The chain carries TRBV2 and TRBJ2-1; 9 nucleotides align to TRBD2. CDR3 length equals 15 residues. Unmatched junction bases numbered 5, after V lost 0 bases and J lost 8 bases. Germline V gives CDR1 SNHLY, CDR2 FYNNEI. The chain's CDR3 is CASSEAGGGADEQFF. The CDR3 nucleotides are TGTGCCAGCAGTGAAGCAGGCGGGGGGGCTGATGAGCAGTTCTTC.

This chain links TRBV10-1 with TRBJ2-3; TRBD2 aligns across 8 bases. The CDR3 has 20 amino acids. V was pared by 1 base and J by 3 bases, with 18 bases of the junction left unmatched. Per germline, CDR1 WNHNN and CDR2 SYGVQD (reference sequence). CDR3 in DNA: TGCGCCAGCAGTGAGTTTTCGGGGGGGCCGTCCAGGGTGAGGACAGATACGCAGTATTTT. Encoded protein: CASSEFSGGPSRVRTDTQYF.

The chain has TRBV7-9 and TRBJ1-5, with D possibly being TRBD1 (6 bases). V lost 3 bases and J lost 9, with 15 bases in between. In germline, CDR1 is SEHNR, CDR2 FQNEAQ (reference sequence). The CDR3 runs 14 residues. In nucleotides, the CDR3 is TGTGCCAGCAGCTTCTCAACAGGGAAGGGGCCCCAGCATTTT. The encoded protein is CASSFSTGKGPQHF.

This clone showed up just a few times. The CDR3 loop is CASSLHRVNTEAFF. The CDR3 DNA reads TGTGCCAGCAGCTTACACAGGGTGAACACTGAAGCTTTCTTT. The V call is TRBV7-9, the J call TRBJ1-1, with D tentatively TRBD1 (6 bases). Germline V gene sequence: CDR1 SEHNR, CDR2 FQNEAQ (reference sequence). The CDR3 is 14 residues long. Between the trimmed V and J ends, which lost 2 bases and 0 bases, there was a span of 7 bases. The full variable domain, in which reference TRBV7-9 and TRBJ1-1 provide the parts outside the CDR3, is DTGVSQNPRHKITKRGQNVTFRCDPISEHNRLYWYRQTLGQGPEFLTYFQNEAQLEKSRLLSDRFSAERPKGSFSTLEIQRTEQGDSAMYLCASSLHRVNTEAFFGQGTRLTVV.

About this clone itself: It is unclear where the CDR3 begins or ends on the DNA, so no DNA is shown, and the CDR3 is as TCRdb lists it. The genes are TRBV13 and TRBJ1-3; TRBD1, as called in the table, went unchecked against the DNA. The germline gives CDR1 PRHDT, CDR2 FYEKMQ (reference sequence). The CDR3 is 14 residues long, ends included. CDR3 loop: CASSLVGAGNTVYF.

This clone was seen a handful of times. The genes are TRBV5-4 and TRBJ1-2; no reliable D call. The CDR3 extends over 15 amino acids. CDR1 is SGHNT, CDR2 YYREEE, per germline (reference sequence). Trimming cost V 0 bases and J 4 bases, with 13 bases left between them. The CDR3 here is CASSLAGREGYGYTF. The CDR3 region has the DNA TGTGCCAGCAGCTTGGCGGGGAGGGAGGGCTATGGCTACACCTTC.

The chain uses TRBV27 and TRBJ1-6; 11 nucleotides match TRBD1. The CDR3 contains 16 residues. The junction had 6 bases not matched to a gene; V was cut back by 1 base and J by 10 bases. Germline CDR1 is MNHEY and CDR2 is SMNVEV (reference sequence). CDR3 DNA: TGTGCCAGCAGTTTATACGGGGACAGGGGGAACTCACCCCTCCACTTT. It translates to CASSLYGDRGNSPLHF.

Only one count was recorded for this clone. CDR3 DNA: TGTGCCAGCAGTCCACTATTGGGAGGGGGGGAGCAGTACTTC. Its translation: CASSPLLGGGEQYF. The chain has TRBV27 and TRBJ2-7, with a tentative D call TRBD2 (7 bases). Germline V lookup: CDR1 MNHEY, CDR2 SMNVEV (reference sequence). The CDR3 length is 14 residues. Trimming stripped 5 bases from V and 7 bases from J, with 18 bases between.

This chain uses TRBV27 with TRBJ2-3; TRBD1 matches at 8 bases. The CDR3 has 16 residues. V was pared by 7 bases and J by 2 bases, with 11 bases of the junction left unmatched. Germline loops: CDR1 MNHEY, CDR2 SMNVEV (reference sequence). This chain's CDR3 is CASTARTGRHTDTQYF. The CDR3 DNA reads TGTGCCAGCACCGCCCGGACAGGGCGGCACACAGATACGCAGTATTTT.

This CDR3 is CASTNNRETQYF. In DNA, the CDR3 is TGTGCCAGCACTAATAACAGGGAGACCCAGTACTTC. J is TRBJ2-5 and V is TRBV7-2; TRBD1 is a possible D gene (5 bases). This CDR3 contains 12 residues. The V and J ends lost 7 bases and 5 bases respectively, with 11 bases between them. Per germline, CDR1 SGHTA and CDR2 FQGNSA.

The CDR3 DNA reads TGTGCCAGTAGTAGGACAGTTTTACTGGAGGAGACCCAGTACTTC. Translation: CASSRTVLLEETQYF. This sequence joins TRBV19 and TRBJ2-5; the D gene is possibly TRBD1 (6 bases). The CDR3 loop spans 15 amino acids. The germline V gene encodes CDR1 LNHDA and CDR2 SQIVND (reference sequence). The ends were cut back, 4 bases at V and 5 bases at J, with 17 bases in the middle.

The V and J genes are TRBV10-1 and TRBJ1-2; 7 nucleotides align to TRBD1. The junction had 6 bases not matched to a gene; V was cut back by 3 bases and J by 11 bases. CDR1 is WNHNN and CDR2 is SYGVQD in the germline V gene (reference sequence). The CDR3 extends over 12 amino acids. CDR3 DNA: TGCGCCAGCAGTGATCCGGGACAGCCTTACACCTTC. Protein product: CASSDPGQPYTF.

This clone appeared a few times. V and J are TRBV6-1 and TRBJ1-2, with D possibly being TRBD1 (6 bases). The germline V gene encodes CDR1 MNHNS and CDR2 SASEGT. The germline V and J ends were trimmed by 1 base and 8 bases, with 14 bases remaining between them. This CDR3 has 14 residues. The CDR3, as DNA: TGTGCCAGCAGTGAAGGCAGGGGAAGGAGAGGCTACACCTTC. Its translation is CASSEGRGRRGYTF.

V and J are TRBV5-5 and TRBJ2-5; TRBD2 agrees at 10 bases. With the DNA end fitting TRBJ2-7 better, the J assignment may be wrong. Germline V gives CDR1 SGHKS, CDR2 YYEKEE (reference sequence). The CDR3 length is 17 residues. The CDR3 loop reads CASSPVASGGASYEQYF. CDR3 coding DNA: TGTGCCAGCAGCCCCGTCGCCAGCGGGGGGGCATCCTACGAGCAGTACTTC.